This T cell receptor (beta chain) was sequenced for a study of CD8+CD57+ T cells in acquired aplastic anemia. Trimming removed 4 bases at V and 6 bases at J, with 14 bases between. Germline V lookup: CDR1 SGHTS, CDR2 YDEGEE. This CDR3 is built from 15 residues. For CDR3 and TCR beta VDJ profiling, genomic DNA was the template used. TCRdb analysed the reads with MiXCR anew, one entry per CDR3 protein. The repertoire consists of some 410,000 distinct CDR3 sequences, with 65% to 75% occurring once and the leading ten covering 4%. This clonotype was counted many times. The source material was sorted CD4+, CD8+, or CD8+CD57+ T cells (not recorded which) from PBMCs. The rearrangement links TRBV5-8 to TRBJ1-6; D uncertain. This TCR was sampled from a human donor in good health, serving as a control. DNA for the CDR3: TGTGCCAGCAGCCTGGTCGGGAGTTTTAATTCACCCCTCCACTTT. Amino acid sequence: CASSLVGSFNSPLHF.